The subject of this entry is one T cell receptor beta chain. Its antigen is not identified. Investigators prepared the TCR beta libraries by applying iRepertoire HTBI primers and Arm-PCR of CDR3 regions. Using its own MiXCR run on the multiplex PCR reads, TCRdb lists one record per CDR3 protein. The sample shows fewer than 400,000 distinct CDR3 sequences, around 20% of them seen only once. This sample stems from a study of regulatory T cells in long-lasting Graves disease. Study-wide findings and caveats: Small numbers of samples may have cut accuracy.

Time point described: persistent/refractory GD, antithyroid drugs over 5 years with positive TRAb. With RNA extracted from PBMCs as input, the TCR library was made. Graves' disease diagnosis was established per American Thyroid Association guidelines. The sample was peripheral blood mononuclear cells (PBMCs), taken when the disease was refractory, from a patient treated with antithyroid drugs. The receptor was isolated from a female donor with Graves disease.

This CDR3 is CASLRGVDNEQFF. The CDR3 DNA reads TGTGCCAGCTTGAGGGGTGTAGACAATGAGCAGTTCTTC. This sequence joins TRBV28 and TRBJ2-1; possibly TRBD1 or TRBD2 for D (5 bases each). The CDR3 runs to 13 residues. Per germline, CDR1 MDHEN and CDR2 SYDVKM. V dropped 8 bases and J dropped 5 bases, with 13 bases sitting between them.